Listed below are T cell receptor beta chains from one sample, sequenced in a study of T cell repertoires in cytomegalovirus infection. TCRdb re-analysed the reads in MiXCR, keeping a single row per CDR3 protein. The profile shows roughly 140,000 distinct CDR3 sequences, roughly a quarter of them singletons. The specimen sequenced was PBMCs. These receptors originate from a human donor in good health (CMV status not recorded). Some clones in this sample may be carry-over from other donors' samples. Both conserved end residues are part of each CDR3. A D gene is named only where the DNA matches it firmly. Rows give clone size only sometimes, using once, few, many, or a class for an expanded clone.

clone size,D gene,J gene,V gene,CDR3 DNA,CDR3 protein
.,.,TRBJ2-3,TRBV6-2/TRBV6-3,TGTGCCAGCAGGCCCCAGGGGAGGTTGACAGATACGCAGTATTTT,CASRPQGRLTDTQYF
many,.,TRBJ1-1,TRBV4-2,TGTGCCAGCAGCCAAGGCGAGAGGCGGGGAGCTTTCTTT,CASSQGERRGAFF
many,.,TRBJ2-5,TRBV5-1,TGCGCCAGCAGCCCATTTGGGACGAAAGAGACCCAGTACTTC,CASSPFGTKETQYF
many,.,TRBJ1-5,TRBV7-2,TGTGCCAGCAGCCCGACTGGACTTAGCAATCAGCCCCAGCATTTT,CASSPTGLSNQPQHF
.,.,TRBJ2-3,TRBV2,TGTGCCAGCAGTGCGTTGGGGGTTAGCACAGATACGCAGTATTTT,CASSALGVSTDTQYF
few,.,TRBJ1-6,TRBV2,TGTGCCAGCAGCCGTGGAATCCCCTATAATTCACCCCTCCACTTT,CASSRGIPYNSPLHF
few,.,TRBJ1-1,TRBV20-1,TGCAGTGCTAGAGATCCTAAACTTGGCACTGAAGCTTTCTTT,CSARDPKLGTEAFF
few,.,TRBJ2-4,TRBV24-1,TGTGCCACCAGTGATTTCCGGGACTCCAAAAACATTCAGTACTTC,CATSDFRDSKNIQYF
many,TRBD1,TRBJ1-5,TRBV7-2,TGTGCCAGCAGTCACGGGACAGGGGATCAGCCCCAGCATTTT,CASSHGTGDQPQHF
few,.,TRBJ2-3,TRBV7-3,TGTGCCAGCAGCTTAGGAGGGAAACCAACAGATACGCAGTATTTT,CASSLGGKPTDTQYF
.,.,TRBJ1-1,TRBV7-9,TGTGCCAGCAGTTTGCCCGGGGAGGAAGCTTTCTTT,CASSLPGEEAFF
many,.,TRBJ1-5,TRBV7-8,TGTGCCAGCAGCTTAGCGGGCACAGGAGCTCAGCCCCAGCATTTT,CASSLAGTGAQPQHF
many,.,TRBJ1-6,TRBV7-2,TGTGCCAGCAGCTTCCAAAATTCACCCCTCCACTTT,CASSFQNSPLHF
many,TRBD1,TRBJ2-1,TRBV20-1,TGCAGTGCCAATGAGGACAGGGCGATTGGCAATGAGCAGTTCTTC,CSANEDRAIGNEQFF